These 16 T cell receptor beta chains were all obtained from the same sample, sequenced in a study of blood T cell repertoires in COVID-19. The repertoire was sequenced with immunoSEQ multiplex PCR; TCRdb's copy has only in-frame clones and lacks some. The table records hundreds of thousands of clones, approximately 90% of them present only once. Sequenced sample: PBMCs or T cells enriched from blood (not recorded which). The receptors originated from a woman aged 35 to 49 who had recovered from COVID-19.

The chain is built from TRBV7-9 and TRBJ2-5, with 11 positions matching TRBD1. The J segment lost 3 bases and the V segment lost 1 base, leaving 7 bases of the junction unmatched. This CDR3 comprises 17 residues. Germline V gene data show CDR1 as SEHNR and CDR2 as FQNEAQ (reference sequence). The CDR3 region has the DNA TGTGCCAGCAGCTTAGTCGTTGGGACAGGGGGGAAAGAGACCCAGTACTTC. This codes for CASSLVVGTGGKETQYF.

The V and J genes are TRBV2 and TRBJ2-2; the D gene is possibly TRBD2 (5 bases). V was pared by 5 bases and J by 8 bases, with 12 bases between. CDR1 and CDR2 (germline): SNHLY, FYNNEI. CDR3 size: 13 residues. CDR3 sequence: CASSPRWTGELFF. CDR3 in DNA: TGTGCCAGCAGTCCCCGATGGACTGGGGAGCTGTTTTTT. The whole variable domain, filled in from reference TRBV2 and TRBJ2-2, reads EPEVTQTPSHQVTQMGQEVILRCVPISNHLYFYWYRQILGQKVEFLVSFYNNEISEKSEIFDDQFSVERPDGSNFTLKIRSTKLEDSAMYFCASSPRWTGELFFGEGSRLTVL.

The CDR3 sequence is CASRNSGGAKNIQYF. CDR3 DNA sequence: TGTGCCAGCAGAAACTCAGGTGGGGCCAAAAACATTCAGTACTTC. The chain carries TRBV27 and TRBJ2-4; no definite D call. In germline, CDR1 is MNHEY, CDR2 SMNVEV (reference sequence). Trimming stripped 6 bases from V and 1 base from J, with 13 bases between. This CDR3 contains 15 residues.

This chain connects TRBV6-5 to TRBJ1-5; D remains unclear. The V end was cut by 8 bases, the J end by 0 bases, with 14 bases between. Germline CDR1 is MNHEY and CDR2 is SVGAGI. The CDR3 totals 15 residues. The CDR3 loop is CASAFSGDSNQPQHF. The DNA for the CDR3 is TGTGCCAGCGCCTTTAGTGGAGATAGCAATCAGCCCCAGCATTTT.

The CDR3 coding sequence is TGCGCCAGCACATCAAACCGGAGTAGGATTGGGGCCTATGGCTACACCTTC. It encodes CASTSNRSRIGAYGYTF. The V gene is TRBV10-2, the J gene TRBJ1-2; a weak D match, TRBD1 (5 bases). Trimming removed 7 bases at V and 4 bases at J, with 25 bases between. The CDR3 totals 17 residues. From germline, CDR1 is WSHSY and CDR2 SAAADI.

This chain connects TRBV2 to TRBJ1-3, with unresolved D. CDR3 length equals 15 residues. Trimming cost V 3 bases and J 0 bases, with 9 bases left between them. Germline loops: CDR1 SNHLY, CDR2 FYNNEI. The DNA of the CDR3 is TGTGCCAGCAGTGAGAACAGCTACTCTGGAAACACCATATATTTT. Translated, it gives CASSENSYSGNTIYF.

This clone was observed a single time. The genes are TRBV30 and TRBJ1-1; 8 nucleotides line up with TRBD1. CDR1 is GTSNPN, CDR2 SVGIG, per germline (reference sequence). With V trimmed by 3 bases and J by 7 bases, 7 bases remained unmatched. CDR3 length equals 13 residues. The CDR3 here is CAWRRTGSGEAFF. CDR3 nucleotide sequence: TGTGCCTGGAGGCGGACAGGGTCGGGTGAAGCTTTCTTT.

This clone appeared a few times. The rearrangement uses TRBV18 and TRBJ2-1; D not certain. The CDR3 runs to 15 residues. Per germline, CDR1 KGHSH and CDR2 LQKENI. V was pared by 0 bases and J by 0 bases, with 6 bases between. CDR3 in amino acids: CASSPPHSSYNEQFF. The CDR3, as DNA: TGTGCCAGCTCACCACCTCACAGCTCCTACAATGAGCAGTTCTTC.

This clone was detected once. This chain links TRBV7-2 with TRBJ2-5; no reliable D call. This CDR3 contains 13 residues. The germline CDR1 and CDR2 sequences are SGHTA and FQGNSA. V shed 3 bases and J shed 2 bases, with 7 bases lying between them. CDR3 protein: CASSFYTQETQYF. The CDR3 nucleotides are TGTGCCAGCAGCTTCTATACGCAAGAGACCCAGTACTTC.

The chain joins TRBV28 to TRBJ2-5, with 9 bases aligning to TRBD2. The length of the CDR3 is 16 residues. Unmatched junction bases numbered 8, after V lost 2 bases and J lost 4 bases. Germline-derived CDR1 and CDR2 are MDHEN and SYDVKM. The CDR3 loop reads CASSLDVAGVGETQYF. CDR3 DNA sequence: TGTGCCAGCAGTTTAGACGTAGCGGGAGTTGGAGAGACCCAGTACTTC.

V gene TRBV5-1 combines with J gene TRBJ2-2; 10 nucleotides agree with TRBD1. The CDR3 extends over 17 amino acids. Germline V gene sequence: CDR1 SGHRS, CDR2 YFSETQ. The V and J ends lost 0 bases and 3 bases, in that order; junction bases with no gene match: 5. DNA for the CDR3: TGCGCCAGCAGCTTGGCCGGGACAGGGGACTACACCGGGGAGCTGTTTTTT. The encoded protein is CASSLAGTGDYTGELFF.

The rearrangement joins TRBV19 to TRBJ1-4; 10 bases are a match to TRBD1. CDR3 length: 15 amino acids. In germline, CDR1 is LNHDA, CDR2 SQIVND (reference sequence). V gave up 6 bases and J gave up 0 bases; unmatched junction bases: 1. CDR3 bases: TGTGCCAGTAGGGACAGGGGGACAACTAATGAAAAACTGTTTTTT. It translates to CASRDRGTTNEKLFF.

The chain carries TRBV3-1 (or the pseudogene TRBV3-2) and TRBJ1-4; D perhaps matches TRBD1 (6 bases). Germline values: CDR1 LGHDT, CDR2 YNNKEL (reference sequence). The CDR3 loop spans 15 amino acids. With 1 base removed from V and 7 bases from J, the gap between germline ends came to 13 bases. The CDR3 is CASSQADRSSEKLFF. CDR3 DNA sequence: TGTGCCAGCAGCCAAGCAGACAGGAGCAGTGAAAAACTGTTTTTT.

The chain joins TRBV2 to TRBJ1-6; D is possibly TRBD1 (5 bases). The CDR3 contains 14 residues. V was pared by 5 bases and J by 14 bases, with 19 bases between. Per the germline V gene, CDR1 is SNHLY and CDR2 is FYNNEI. CDR3 sequence (DNA): TGTGCCAGCAGTATCACAGTCAATTCAGGGTCCCTCCACTTT. It encodes CASSITVNSGSLHF.

This chain connects TRBV6-5 to TRBJ2-7; 10 nucleotides align to TRBD1. Germline trimming cut 4 bases from V and 5 bases from J; bases unmatched to any gene: 8. CDR3 size: 15 residues. Germline loops: CDR1 MNHEY, CDR2 SVGAGI. This chain's CDR3 is CASSSRQGATDEQYF. CDR3 sequence (DNA): TGTGCCAGCAGTTCCAGACAGGGGGCTACCGACGAGCAGTACTTC.

The genes are TRBV18 and TRBJ1-2; TRBD1 might be the D (6 bases). CDR1 and CDR2 from the germline V gene are KGHSH and LQKENI. The CDR3 spans 14 residues. V lost 5 bases, J lost 2 bases, and 12 bases lay in between. In nucleotides, the CDR3 is TGTGCCAGCTCAGAAGCAGGGGCGAACTATGGCTACACCTTC. It is translated as CASSEAGANYGYTF.